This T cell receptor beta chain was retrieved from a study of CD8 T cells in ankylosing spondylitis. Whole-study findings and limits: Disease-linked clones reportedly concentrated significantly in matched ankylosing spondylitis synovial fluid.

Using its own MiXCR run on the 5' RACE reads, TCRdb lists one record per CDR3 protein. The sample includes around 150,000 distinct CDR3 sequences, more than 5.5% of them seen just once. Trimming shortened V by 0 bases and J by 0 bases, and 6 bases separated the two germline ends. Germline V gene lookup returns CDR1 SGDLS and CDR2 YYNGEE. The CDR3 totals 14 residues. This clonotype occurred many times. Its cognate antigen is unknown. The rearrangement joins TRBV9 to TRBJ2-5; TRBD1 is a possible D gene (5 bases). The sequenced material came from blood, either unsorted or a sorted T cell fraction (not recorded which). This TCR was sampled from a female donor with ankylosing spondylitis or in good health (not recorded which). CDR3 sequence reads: CASSVAGHQETQYF. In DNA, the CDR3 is TGTGCCAGCAGCGTAGCAGGGCACCAAGAGACCCAGTACTTC.